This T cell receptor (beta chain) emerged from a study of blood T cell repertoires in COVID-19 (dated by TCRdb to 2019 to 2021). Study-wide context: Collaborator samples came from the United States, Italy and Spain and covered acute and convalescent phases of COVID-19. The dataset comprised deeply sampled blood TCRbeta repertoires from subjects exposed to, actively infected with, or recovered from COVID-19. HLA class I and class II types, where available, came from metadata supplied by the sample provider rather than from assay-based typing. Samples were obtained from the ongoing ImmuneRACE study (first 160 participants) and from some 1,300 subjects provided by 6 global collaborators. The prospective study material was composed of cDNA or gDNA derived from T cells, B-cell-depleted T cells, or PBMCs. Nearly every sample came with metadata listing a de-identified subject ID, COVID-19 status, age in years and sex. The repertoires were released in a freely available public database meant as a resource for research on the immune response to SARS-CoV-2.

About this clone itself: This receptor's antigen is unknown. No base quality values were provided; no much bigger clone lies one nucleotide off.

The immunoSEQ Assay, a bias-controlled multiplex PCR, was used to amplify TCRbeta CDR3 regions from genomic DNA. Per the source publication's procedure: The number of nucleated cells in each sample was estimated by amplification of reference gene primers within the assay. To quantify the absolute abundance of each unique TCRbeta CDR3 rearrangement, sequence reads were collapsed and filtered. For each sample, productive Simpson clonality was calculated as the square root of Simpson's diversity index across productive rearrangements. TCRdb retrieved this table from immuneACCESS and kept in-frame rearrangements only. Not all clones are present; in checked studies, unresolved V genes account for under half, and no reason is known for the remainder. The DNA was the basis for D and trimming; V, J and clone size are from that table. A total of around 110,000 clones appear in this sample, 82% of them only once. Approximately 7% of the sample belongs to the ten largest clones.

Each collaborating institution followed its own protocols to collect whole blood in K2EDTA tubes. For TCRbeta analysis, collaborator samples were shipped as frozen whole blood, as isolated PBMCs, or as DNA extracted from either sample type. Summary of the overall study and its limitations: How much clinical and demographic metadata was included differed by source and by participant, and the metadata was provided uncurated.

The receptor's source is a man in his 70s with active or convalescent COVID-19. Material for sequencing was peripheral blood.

The CDR3 sequence is CASSRGTSPPSSYNSPLHF. The nucleotide sequence reads TGTGCCAGCAGTCGCGGGACATCTCCCCCGAGCTCCTATAATTCACCCCTCCACTTT. The receptor chain draws on TRBV6-6 and TRBJ1-6, with TRBD1 perhaps the D gene, on 6 matching bases. V drops 5 bases and J drops 0 bases, leaving 20 bases in between. CDR1 and CDR2 (MNHNY, SVGAGI) derive from the germline V gene (reference sequence). The CDR3 holds 19 amino acids from the cysteine to the phenylalanine. CDR3 DNA only is kept here, 57 bases in frame from base 1.